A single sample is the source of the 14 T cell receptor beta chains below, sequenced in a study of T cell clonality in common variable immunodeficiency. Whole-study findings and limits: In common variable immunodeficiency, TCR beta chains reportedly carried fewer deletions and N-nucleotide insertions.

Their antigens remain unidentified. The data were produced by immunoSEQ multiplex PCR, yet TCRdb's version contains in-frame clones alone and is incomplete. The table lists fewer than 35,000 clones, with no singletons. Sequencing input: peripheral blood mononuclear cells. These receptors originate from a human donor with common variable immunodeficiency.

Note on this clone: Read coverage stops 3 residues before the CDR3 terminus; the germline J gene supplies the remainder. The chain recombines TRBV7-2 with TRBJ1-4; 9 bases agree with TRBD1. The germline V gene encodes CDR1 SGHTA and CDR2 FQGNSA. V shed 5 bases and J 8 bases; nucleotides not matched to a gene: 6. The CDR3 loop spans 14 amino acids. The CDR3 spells CASSRQGVGEKLFF. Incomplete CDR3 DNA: TGTGCCAGCAGCCGACAGGGGGTGGGGGAAAAA.

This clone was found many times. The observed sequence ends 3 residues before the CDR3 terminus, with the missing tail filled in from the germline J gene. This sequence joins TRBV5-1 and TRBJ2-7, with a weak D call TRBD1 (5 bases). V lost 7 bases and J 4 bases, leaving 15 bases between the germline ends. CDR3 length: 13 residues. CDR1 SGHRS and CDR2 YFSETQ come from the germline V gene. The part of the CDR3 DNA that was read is TGCGCCAGCTCCTCCGACAGCTCGTACGAG. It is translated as CASSSDSSYE. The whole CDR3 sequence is CASSSDSSYEQYF.

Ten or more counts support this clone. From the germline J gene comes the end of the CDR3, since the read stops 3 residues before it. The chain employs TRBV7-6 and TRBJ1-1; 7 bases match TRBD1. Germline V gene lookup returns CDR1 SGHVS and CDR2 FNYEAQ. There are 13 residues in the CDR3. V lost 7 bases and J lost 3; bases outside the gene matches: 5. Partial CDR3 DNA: TGTGCCAGCACAACAGGGGCGGACACTGAA. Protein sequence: CASTTGADTE. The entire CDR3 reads CASTTGADTEAFF.

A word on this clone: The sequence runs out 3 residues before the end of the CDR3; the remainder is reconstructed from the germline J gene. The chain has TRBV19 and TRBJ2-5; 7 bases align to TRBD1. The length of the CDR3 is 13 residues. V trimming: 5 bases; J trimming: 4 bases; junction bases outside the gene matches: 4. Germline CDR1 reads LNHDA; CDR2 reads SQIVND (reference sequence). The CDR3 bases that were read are TGTGCCAGTAGTGCTAACAGGGGAGAGACC. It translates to CASSANRGET. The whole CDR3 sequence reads CASSANRGETQYF.

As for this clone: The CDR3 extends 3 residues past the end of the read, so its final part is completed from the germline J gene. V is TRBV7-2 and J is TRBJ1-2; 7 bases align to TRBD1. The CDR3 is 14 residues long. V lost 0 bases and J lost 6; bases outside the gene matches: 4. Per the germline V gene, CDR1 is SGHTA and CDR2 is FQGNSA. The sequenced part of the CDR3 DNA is TGTGCCAGCAGCTTAGCGACAGGGAATCATGGC. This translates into CASSLATGNHG. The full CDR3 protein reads CASSLATGNHGYTF.

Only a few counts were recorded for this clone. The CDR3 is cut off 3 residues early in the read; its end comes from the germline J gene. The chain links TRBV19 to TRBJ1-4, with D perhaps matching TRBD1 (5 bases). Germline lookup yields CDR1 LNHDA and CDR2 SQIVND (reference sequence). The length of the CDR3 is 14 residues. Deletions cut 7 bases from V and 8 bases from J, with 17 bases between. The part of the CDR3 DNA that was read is TGTGCCAGTAAGGAAGGAGGGGTCCAGGAAAAA. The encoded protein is CASKEGGVQEK. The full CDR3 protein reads CASKEGGVQEKLFF.

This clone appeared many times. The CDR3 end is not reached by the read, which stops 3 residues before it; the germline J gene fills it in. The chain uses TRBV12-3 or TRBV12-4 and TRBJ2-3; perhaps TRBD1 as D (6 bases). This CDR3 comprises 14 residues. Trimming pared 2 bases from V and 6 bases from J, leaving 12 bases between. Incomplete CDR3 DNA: TGTGCCAGCAGTTTAATGGGGGCTGGGGATACG. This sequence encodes CASSLMGAGDT. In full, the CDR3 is CASSLMGAGDTQYF.

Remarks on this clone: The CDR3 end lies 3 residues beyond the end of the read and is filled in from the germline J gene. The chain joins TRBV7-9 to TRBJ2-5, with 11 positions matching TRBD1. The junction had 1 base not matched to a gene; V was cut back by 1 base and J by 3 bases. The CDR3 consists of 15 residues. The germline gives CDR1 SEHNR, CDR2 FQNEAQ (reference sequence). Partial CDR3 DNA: TGTGCCAGCAGCTTAGGGACAGGGGGCGAAGAGACC. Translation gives CASSLGTGGEET. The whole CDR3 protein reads CASSLGTGGEETQYF.

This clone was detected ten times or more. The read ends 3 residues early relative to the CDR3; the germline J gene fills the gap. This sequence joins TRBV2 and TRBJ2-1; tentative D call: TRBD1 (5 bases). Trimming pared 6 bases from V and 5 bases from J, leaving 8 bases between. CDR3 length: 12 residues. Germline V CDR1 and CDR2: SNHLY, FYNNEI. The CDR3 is CASRTADNEQFF. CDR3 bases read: TGTGCCAGCAGGACAGCCGACAATGAG.

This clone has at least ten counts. The covered CDR3 bases are TGCGCCAGCAGCCCGTTCCGGGACACCTCCTATGGC. It is translated as CASSPFRDTSYG. The whole CDR3 is CASSPFRDTSYGYTF. The V gene is TRBV5-1, the J gene TRBJ1-2; TRBD1 might be the D (6 bases). The sequence runs out 3 residues before the end of the CDR3; the remainder is reconstructed from the germline J gene. Germline values: CDR1 SGHRS, CDR2 YFSETQ. This CDR3 has 15 residues. V was clipped by 4 bases and J by 4 bases, with 17 bases between them. Full variable domain (remainder filled in from reference TRBV5-1 and TRBJ1-2): KAGVTQTPRYLIKTRGQQVTLSCSPISGHRSVSWYQQTPGQGLQFLFEYFSETQRNKGNFPGRFSGRQFSNSRSEMNVSTLELGDSALYLCASSPFRDTSYGYTFGSGTRLTVV.

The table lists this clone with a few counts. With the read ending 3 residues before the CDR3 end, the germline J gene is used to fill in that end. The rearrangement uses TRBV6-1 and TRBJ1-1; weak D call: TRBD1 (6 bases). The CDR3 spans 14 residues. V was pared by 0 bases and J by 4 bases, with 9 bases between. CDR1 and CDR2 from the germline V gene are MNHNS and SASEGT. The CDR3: CASSEASRGTEAFF. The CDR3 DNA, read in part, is TGTGCCAGCAGTGAAGCGAGCAGGGGCACTGAA.

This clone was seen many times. CDR3 amino acids: CSARRTGEAYEQYF. Partial CDR3 DNA: TGCAGTGCTAGGAGGACAGGGGAGGCCTACGAG. The chain uses TRBV20-1 and TRBJ2-7; 9 bases are shared with TRBD1. The DNA ends 3 residues before the CDR3 does, and the rest of the CDR3 is filled in from the germline J gene. The germline CDR1 and CDR2 sequences are DFQATT and SNEGSKA (reference sequence). Germline trimming cut 3 bases from V and 2 bases from J; bases unmatched to any gene: 5. This CDR3 has 14 amino acids.

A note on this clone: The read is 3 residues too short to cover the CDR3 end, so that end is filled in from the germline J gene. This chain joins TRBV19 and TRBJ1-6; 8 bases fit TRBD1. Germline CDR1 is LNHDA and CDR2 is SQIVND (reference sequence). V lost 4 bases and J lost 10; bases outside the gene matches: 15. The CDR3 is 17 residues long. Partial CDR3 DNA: TGTGCCAGTAGTAGGGTAGCTCCGACAGGGGTTAAGTCACCC. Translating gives CASSRVAPTGVKSP. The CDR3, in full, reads CASSRVAPTGVKSPLHF.

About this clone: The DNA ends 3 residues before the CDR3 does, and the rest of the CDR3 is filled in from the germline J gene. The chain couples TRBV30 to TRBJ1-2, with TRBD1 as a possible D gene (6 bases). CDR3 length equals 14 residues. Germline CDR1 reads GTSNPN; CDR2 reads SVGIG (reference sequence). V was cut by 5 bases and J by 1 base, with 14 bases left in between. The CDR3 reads CAWAQGQGNYGYTF. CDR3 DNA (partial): TGTGCCTGGGCTCAGGGGCAGGGTAACTATGGC.